This TCR beta chain is drawn from a study of blood T cell repertoires in COVID-19. The method was immunoSEQ multiplex PCR; TCRdb's version includes in-frame clones alone and lacks a portion of them. The sample records more than 85,000 clones, roughly 85% being singletons. J was trimmed by 1 base and V by 2 bases; bases with no gene match: 6. Germline V gene sequence: CDR1 SGHRS, CDR2 YFSETQ. The CDR3 contains 18 residues. Sequencing was done on a sample of peripheral blood. The V call is TRBV5-1, the J call TRBJ2-1, with 13 bases identical to TRBD2. This sequence was found in an elderly woman with acute or convalescent COVID-19. In nucleotides, the CDR3 is TGCGCCAGCAGCTTCCGGACTAGCGGGAGTGGGTCCTACAATGAGCAGTTCTTC. Translated: CASSFRTSGSGSYNEQFF.